Listed below are T cell receptor beta chains from one sample, sequenced in a study of blood T cells in healthy people across ages. TCRdb re-called the 5' RACE reads with MiXCR, one entry per CDR3 protein. The sample consists of around 1,000,000 distinct CDR3 sequences, about 23% of them appearing once. These sequences were also reported in another study, on T cells of mothers and their children.

The sequenced sample was blood. These receptor sequences come from a girl aged 2-10 years in good health. Each CDR3 is given with its conserved first and last residue. D genes are given only for firm matches. Size is omitted from some rows. Given values are once, few, many or a class for expanded clones.

clone_size: few; d_call: TRBD2; v_call: TRBV28; j_call: TRBJ2-7; cdr3_nt: TGTGCCAGCAGTCGTCTATCGGGGGGGATCTACGAGCAGTACTTC; cdr3_aa: CASSRLSGGIYEQYF
clone_size: NA; d_call: NA; v_call: TRBV28; j_call: TRBJ2-1; cdr3_nt: TGTGCCAGCAGTTCGGCCGGGCCCTCCTACAATGAGCAGTTCTTC; cdr3_aa: CASSSAGPSYNEQFF
clone_size: NA; d_call: TRBD1; v_call: TRBV12-3/TRBV12-4; j_call: TRBJ1-1; cdr3_nt: TGTGCCAGCACAGACAGGGGGAACACTGAAGCTTTCTTT; cdr3_aa: CASTDRGNTEAFF
clone_size: few; d_call: TRBD1; v_call: TRBV6-5; j_call: TRBJ1-1; cdr3_nt: TGTGCCAGCAGTCTCACAGGGGGCGAGGTGGGGACTGAAGCTTTCTTT; cdr3_aa: CASSLTGGEVGTEAFF
clone_size: few; d_call: TRBD1; v_call: TRBV20-1; j_call: TRBJ1-4; cdr3_nt: TGCAGTGCCTTGGGACAGGAAGAAAAACTGTTTTTT; cdr3_aa: CSALGQEEKLFF
clone_size: NA; d_call: TRBD1; v_call: TRBV5-1; j_call: TRBJ2-5; cdr3_nt: TGCGCCAGCAGCTTGGCGCAGACAGGGGGTGAGCAGTACTTC; cdr3_aa: CASSLAQTGGEQYF
clone_size: NA; d_call: NA; v_call: TRBV20-1; j_call: TRBJ2-3; cdr3_nt: TGCAGTGCTAGAAGGGGAGGCGATACGCAGTATTTT; cdr3_aa: CSARRGGDTQYF
clone_size: few; d_call: TRBD1; v_call: TRBV7-9; j_call: TRBJ2-2; cdr3_nt: TGTGCCAGCAGCTGGCGAGACAGGGGAAGGACCGGGGAGCTGTTTTTT; cdr3_aa: CASSWRDRGRTGELFF
clone_size: once; d_call: TRBD2; v_call: TRBV7-9; j_call: TRBJ2-1; cdr3_nt: TGTGCCAGCAGCCCAATACTAGCGGGAGACAATGAGCAGTTCTTC; cdr3_aa: CASSPILAGDNEQFF
clone_size: NA; d_call: TRBD2; v_call: TRBV9; j_call: TRBJ2-7; cdr3_nt: TGTGCCAGCAGCGTAGGGGCTAGCGGGGACTACGAGCAGTACTTC; cdr3_aa: CASSVGASGDYEQYF
clone_size: NA; d_call: TRBD2; v_call: TRBV28; j_call: TRBJ2-1; cdr3_nt: TGTGCCAGCAGTCCGACTAGCGGGAGTCATCAAGGGTCCTACAATGAGCAGTTCTTC; cdr3_aa: CASSPTSGSHQGSYNEQFF
clone_size: NA; d_call: NA; v_call: TRBV27; j_call: TRBJ2-3; cdr3_nt: TGTGCCAGCAGTTTATGGGGGCGCACAGATACGCAGTATTTT; cdr3_aa: CASSLWGRTDTQYF
clone_size: many; d_call: NA; v_call: TRBV2; j_call: TRBJ2-5; cdr3_nt: TGTGCCAGCAGTTCCGACAGGGAGGATTCGGAGACCCAGTACTTC; cdr3_aa: CASSSDREDSETQYF
clone_size: NA; d_call: TRBD1; v_call: TRBV7-2; j_call: TRBJ1-4; cdr3_nt: TGTGCCAGCAGCTCCCTCCTAGGTCAGGGGGACCTGTTTTTT; cdr3_aa: CASSSLLGQGDLFF
clone_size: few; d_call: NA; v_call: TRBV27; j_call: TRBJ1-4; cdr3_nt: TGTGCCAGCAGTTTAGACAGGACGGGGAAACTGTTTTTT; cdr3_aa: CASSLDRTGKLFF
clone_size: few; d_call: NA; v_call: TRBV5-5; j_call: TRBJ1-4; cdr3_nt: TGTGCCAGCAGCTCCCCGTACTATGAAAAACTGTTTTTT; cdr3_aa: CASSSPYYEKLFF
clone_size: NA; d_call: NA; v_call: TRBV29-1; j_call: TRBJ2-7; cdr3_nt: TGCAGCGTCGCAATAGACGGGTTAATCGAGCAGTACTTC; cdr3_aa: CSVAIDGLIEQYF
clone_size: NA; d_call: NA; v_call: TRBV7-9; j_call: TRBJ1-4; cdr3_nt: TGTGCCAGCAGCCCCAGCCCCGGGGGGGACGAAAAACTGTTTTTT; cdr3_aa: CASSPSPGGDEKLFF
clone_size: NA; d_call: NA; v_call: TRBV7-3; j_call: TRBJ2-3; cdr3_nt: TGTGCCAGCAGCTTAAAGGGGTACGGAGCAGATACGCAGTATTTT; cdr3_aa: CASSLKGYGADTQYF
clone_size: many; d_call: NA; v_call: TRBV4-1; j_call: TRBJ2-5; cdr3_nt: TGCGCCAGCAGCCAAGATCGGGAGACCCAGTACTTC; cdr3_aa: CASSQDRETQYF